This TCR beta chain was retrieved from a study of shared T cell receptors in the human thymus. Some clones are missing from TCRdb's copy, which holds only in-frame ones; the method was immunoSEQ multiplex PCR. The sample lists 720,000 or so clones, 80% to 90% occurring once. The CDR3 is made up of 19 amino acids. This sample was also put to use in a study of human thymus T cells.

The sequenced sample was thymocytes. The TCR sequence derives from a girl less than two years old with a congenital heart defect. The chain employs TRBV1 and TRBJ1-1; the listed D gene, TRBD1, was not tested against the DNA. TRBV1 is annotated as a pseudogene. The CDR3 bases are TGCACCAGCAGCCAAGATCTTTTAGGGGACAGCCGAATTAGCACTGAAGCTTTCTTT. It yields the protein CTSSQDLLGDSRISTEAFF.